This T cell receptor (beta chain) is drawn from a study of T cell changes during pregnancy in multiple sclerosis. The assay was immunoSEQ multiplex PCR, and TCRdb's table has in-frame clones only and misses some. The sample contains fewer than 100,000 clones, 85% to 95% of which appear only once. Trimming took 5 bases from V and 4 from J, leaving 6 bases between them. Looked up from germline, CDR1 is MDHEN and CDR2 is SYDVKM. CDR3 length: 12 amino acids. This chain links TRBV28 with TRBJ1-3; no reliable D call. This clonotype originated in a female donor in good health, enrolled as a control in a pregnancy study. The sequencing used peripheral blood, collected after pregnancy. The DNA for the CDR3 is TGTGCCAGCAGTCTCCCGGGAAACACCATATATTTT. Amino acids: CASSLPGNTIYF.